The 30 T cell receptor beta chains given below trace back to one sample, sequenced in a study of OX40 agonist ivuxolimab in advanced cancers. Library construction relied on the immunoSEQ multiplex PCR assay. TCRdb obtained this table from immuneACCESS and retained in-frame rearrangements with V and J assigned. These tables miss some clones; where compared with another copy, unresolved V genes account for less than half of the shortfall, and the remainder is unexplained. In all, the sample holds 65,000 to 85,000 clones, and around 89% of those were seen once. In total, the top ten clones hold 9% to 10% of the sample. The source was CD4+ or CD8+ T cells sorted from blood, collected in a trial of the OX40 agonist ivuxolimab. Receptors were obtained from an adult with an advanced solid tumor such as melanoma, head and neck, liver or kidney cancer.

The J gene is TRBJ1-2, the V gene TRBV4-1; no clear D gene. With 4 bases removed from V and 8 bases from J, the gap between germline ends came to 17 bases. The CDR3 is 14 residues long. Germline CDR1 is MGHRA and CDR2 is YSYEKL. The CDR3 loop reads CASSRWEAFSGYTF. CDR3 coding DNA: TGCGCCAGCAGCCGTTGGGAGGCATTCAGCGGCTACACCTTC.

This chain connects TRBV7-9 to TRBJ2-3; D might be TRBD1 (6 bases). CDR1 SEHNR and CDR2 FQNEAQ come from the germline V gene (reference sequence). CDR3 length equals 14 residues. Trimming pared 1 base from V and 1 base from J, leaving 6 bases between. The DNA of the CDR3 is TGTGCCAGCAGCTTAGGGACAGGCACAGATACGCAGTATTTT. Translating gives CASSLGTGTDTQYF.

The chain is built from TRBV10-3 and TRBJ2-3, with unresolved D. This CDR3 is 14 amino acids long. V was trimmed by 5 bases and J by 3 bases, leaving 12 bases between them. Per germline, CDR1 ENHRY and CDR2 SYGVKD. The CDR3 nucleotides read TGTGCCATCAGTCATGGACCGCCGACAGATACGCAGTATTTT. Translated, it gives CAISHGPPTDTQYF.

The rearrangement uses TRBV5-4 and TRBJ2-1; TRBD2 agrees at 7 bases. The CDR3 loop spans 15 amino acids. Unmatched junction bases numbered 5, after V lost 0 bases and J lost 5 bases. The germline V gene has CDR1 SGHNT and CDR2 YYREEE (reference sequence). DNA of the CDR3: TGTGCCAGCAGCTTGGGACTAGCCAGAAACAATGAGCAGTTCTTC. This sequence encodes CASSLGLARNNEQFF.

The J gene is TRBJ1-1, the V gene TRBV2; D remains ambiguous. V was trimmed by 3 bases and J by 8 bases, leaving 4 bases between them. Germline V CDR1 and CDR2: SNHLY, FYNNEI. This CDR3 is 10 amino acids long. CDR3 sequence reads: CASSDLEAFF. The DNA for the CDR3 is TGTGCCAGCAGTGATTTGGAAGCTTTCTTT. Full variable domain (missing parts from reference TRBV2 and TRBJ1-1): EPEVTQTPSHQVTQMGQEVILRCVPISNHLYFYWYRQILGQKVEFLVSFYNNEISEKSEIFDDQFSVERPDGSNFTLKIRSTKLEDSAMYFCASSDLEAFFGQGTRLTVV.

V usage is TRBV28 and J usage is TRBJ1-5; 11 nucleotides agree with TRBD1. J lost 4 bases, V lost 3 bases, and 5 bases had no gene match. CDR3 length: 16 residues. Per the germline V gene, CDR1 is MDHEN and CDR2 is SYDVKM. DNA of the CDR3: TGTGCCAGCAGTTTTCTCGGGACAGGGGGGAATCAGCCCCAGCATTTT. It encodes CASSFLGTGGNQPQHF.

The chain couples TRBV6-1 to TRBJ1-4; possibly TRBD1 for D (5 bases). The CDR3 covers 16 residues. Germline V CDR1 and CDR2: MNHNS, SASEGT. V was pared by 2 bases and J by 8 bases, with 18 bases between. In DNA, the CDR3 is TGTGCCAGCAGTGAAATCTACCAGGGTGGTAGGGAAAAACTGTTTTTT. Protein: CASSEIYQGGREKLFF.

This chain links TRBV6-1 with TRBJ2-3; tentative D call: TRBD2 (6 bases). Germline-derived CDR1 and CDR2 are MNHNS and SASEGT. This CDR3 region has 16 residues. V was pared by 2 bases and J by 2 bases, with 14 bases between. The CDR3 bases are TGTGCCAGCAGTGAAAGACTAGGAGGGAACACAGATACGCAGTATTTT. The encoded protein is CASSERLGGNTDTQYF.

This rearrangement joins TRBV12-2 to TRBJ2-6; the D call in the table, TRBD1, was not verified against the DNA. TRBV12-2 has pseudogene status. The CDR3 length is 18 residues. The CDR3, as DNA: TGTGCAAGTCGCCGAATACCCTCCACACAAAGTCGGGCCAACGTCCTGACTTTC. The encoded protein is CASRRIPSTQSRANVLTF.

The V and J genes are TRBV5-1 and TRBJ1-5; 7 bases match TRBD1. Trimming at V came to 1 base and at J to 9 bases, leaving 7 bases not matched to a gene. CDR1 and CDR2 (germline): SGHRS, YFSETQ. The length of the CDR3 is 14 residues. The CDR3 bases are TGCGCCAGCAGCTTGACAGGGGATGCATGGCCCCAGCATTTT. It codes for CASSLTGDAWPQHF.

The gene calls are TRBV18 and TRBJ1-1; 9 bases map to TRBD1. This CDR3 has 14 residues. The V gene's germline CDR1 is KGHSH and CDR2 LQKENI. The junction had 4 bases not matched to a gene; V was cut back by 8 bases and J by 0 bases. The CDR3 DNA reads TGTGCCAGCACTTGGACAGGGGTGAACACTGAAGCTTTCTTT. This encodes CASTWTGVNTEAFF.

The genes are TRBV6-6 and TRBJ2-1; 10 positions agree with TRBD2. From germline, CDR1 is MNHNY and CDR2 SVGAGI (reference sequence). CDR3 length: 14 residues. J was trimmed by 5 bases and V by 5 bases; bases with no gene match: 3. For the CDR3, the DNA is TGTGCCAGCAGTCGACTAGCGGGCGACAATGAGCAGTTCTTC. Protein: CASSRLAGDNEQFF.

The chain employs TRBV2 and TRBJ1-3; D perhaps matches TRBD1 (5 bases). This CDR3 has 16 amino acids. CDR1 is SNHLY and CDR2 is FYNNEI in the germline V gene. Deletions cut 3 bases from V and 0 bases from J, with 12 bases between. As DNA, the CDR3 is TGTGCCAGCAGTGATGGCAGGGCCCGCTCTGGAAACACCATATATTTT. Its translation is CASSDGRARSGNTIYF.

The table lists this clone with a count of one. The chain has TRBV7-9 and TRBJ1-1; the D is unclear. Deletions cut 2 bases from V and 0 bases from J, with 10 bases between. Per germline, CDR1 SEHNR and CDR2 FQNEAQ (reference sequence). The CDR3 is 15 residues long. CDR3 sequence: CASSLPRTLNTEAFF. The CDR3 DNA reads TGTGCCAGCAGCTTACCCCGCACATTGAACACTGAAGCTTTCTTT.

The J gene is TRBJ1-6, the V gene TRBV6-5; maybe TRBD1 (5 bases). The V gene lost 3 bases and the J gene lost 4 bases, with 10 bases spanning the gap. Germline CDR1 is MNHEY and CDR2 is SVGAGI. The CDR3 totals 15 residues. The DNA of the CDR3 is TGTGCCAGCAGTTATTCGACAGAGTATAATTCACCCCTCCACTTT. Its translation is CASSYSTEYNSPLHF.

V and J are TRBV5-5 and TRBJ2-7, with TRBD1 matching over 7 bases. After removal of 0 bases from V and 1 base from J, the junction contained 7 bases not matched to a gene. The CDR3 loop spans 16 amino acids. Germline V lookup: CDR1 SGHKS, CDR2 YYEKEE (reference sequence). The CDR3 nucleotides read TGTGCCAGCAGCTTGGGAGGGACAGCGATATCCTACGAGCAGTACTTC. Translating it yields CASSLGGTAISYEQYF. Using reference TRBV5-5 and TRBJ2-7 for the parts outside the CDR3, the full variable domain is DAGVTQSPTHLIKTRGQQVTLRCSPISGHKSVSWYQQVLGQGPQFIFQYYEKEERGRGNFPDRFSARQFPNYSSELNVNALLLGDSALYLCASSLGGTAISYEQYFGPGTRLTVT.

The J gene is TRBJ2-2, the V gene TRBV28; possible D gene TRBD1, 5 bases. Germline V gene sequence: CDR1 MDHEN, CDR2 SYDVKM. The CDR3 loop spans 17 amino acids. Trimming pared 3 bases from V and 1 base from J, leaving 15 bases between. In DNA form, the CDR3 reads TGTGCCAGCAGTTTTGTAAGGTCAGGGCTGAACACCGGGGAGCTGTTTTTT. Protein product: CASSFVRSGLNTGELFF.

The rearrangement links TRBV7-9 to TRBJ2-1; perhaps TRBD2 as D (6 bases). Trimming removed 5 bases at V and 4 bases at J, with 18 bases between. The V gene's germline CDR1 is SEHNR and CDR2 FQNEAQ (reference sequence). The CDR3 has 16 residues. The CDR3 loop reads CASSLNSGSGYNEQFF. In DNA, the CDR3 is TGTGCCAGCAGCCTAAATAGCGGTTCCGGGTACAATGAGCAGTTCTTC.

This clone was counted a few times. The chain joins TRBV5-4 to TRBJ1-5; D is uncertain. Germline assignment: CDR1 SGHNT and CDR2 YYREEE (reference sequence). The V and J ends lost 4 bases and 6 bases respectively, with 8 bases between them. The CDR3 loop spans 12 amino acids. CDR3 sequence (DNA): TGTGCCAGCAGCGTATTGGGTCAGCCCCAGCATTTT. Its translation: CASSVLGQPQHF.

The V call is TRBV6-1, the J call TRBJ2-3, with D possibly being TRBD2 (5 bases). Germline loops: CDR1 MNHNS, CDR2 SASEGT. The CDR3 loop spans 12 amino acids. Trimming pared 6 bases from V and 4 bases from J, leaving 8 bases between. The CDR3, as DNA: TGTGCCAGCAGGGGGAGTTCAGATACGCAGTATTTT. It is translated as CASRGSSDTQYF.

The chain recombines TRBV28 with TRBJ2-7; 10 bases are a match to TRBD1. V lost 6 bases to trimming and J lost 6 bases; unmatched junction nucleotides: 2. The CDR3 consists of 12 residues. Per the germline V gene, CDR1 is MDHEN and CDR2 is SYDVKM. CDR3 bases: TGTGCCAGCAGGACAGGGGGCGGCGAGCAGTACTTC. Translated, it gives CASRTGGGEQYF.

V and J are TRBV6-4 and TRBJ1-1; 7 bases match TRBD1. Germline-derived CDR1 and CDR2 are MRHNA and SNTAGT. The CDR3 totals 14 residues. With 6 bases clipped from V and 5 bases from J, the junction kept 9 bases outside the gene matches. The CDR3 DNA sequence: TGTGCCAGCAGACTAGACAGGGAGGGGACTGAAGCTTTCTTT. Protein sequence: CASRLDREGTEAFF.

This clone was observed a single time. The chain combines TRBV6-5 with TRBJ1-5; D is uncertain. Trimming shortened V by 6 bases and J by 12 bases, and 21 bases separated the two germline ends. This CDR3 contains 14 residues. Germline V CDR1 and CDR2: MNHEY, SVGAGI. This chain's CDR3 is CASSRREADAFQHF. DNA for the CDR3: TGTGCCAGCAGCCGAAGAGAGGCCGACGCTTTCCAGCATTTT.

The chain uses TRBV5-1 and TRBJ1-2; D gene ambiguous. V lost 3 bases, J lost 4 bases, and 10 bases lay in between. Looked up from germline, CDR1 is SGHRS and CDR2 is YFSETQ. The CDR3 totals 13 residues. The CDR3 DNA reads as TGCGCCAGCAGCTCGACCGGGAGCTATGGCTACACCTTC. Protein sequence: CASSSTGSYGYTF. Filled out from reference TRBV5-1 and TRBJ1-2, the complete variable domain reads KAGVTQTPRYLIKTRGQQVTLSCSPISGHRSVSWYQQTPGQGLQFLFEYFSETQRNKGNFPGRFSGRQFSNSRSEMNVSTLELGDSALYLCASSSTGSYGYTFGSGTRLTVV.

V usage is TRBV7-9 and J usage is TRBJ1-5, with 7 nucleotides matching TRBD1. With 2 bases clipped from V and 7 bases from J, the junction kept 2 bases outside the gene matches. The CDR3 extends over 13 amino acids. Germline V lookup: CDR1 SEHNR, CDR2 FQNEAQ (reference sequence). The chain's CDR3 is CASSLTGEQPQHF. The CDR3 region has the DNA TGTGCCAGCAGCTTAACAGGGGAACAGCCCCAGCATTTT.

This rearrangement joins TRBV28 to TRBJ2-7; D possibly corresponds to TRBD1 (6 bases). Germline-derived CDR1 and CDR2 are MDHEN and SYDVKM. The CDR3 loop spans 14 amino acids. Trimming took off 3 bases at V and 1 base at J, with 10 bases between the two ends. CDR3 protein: CASSFDGQSYEQYF. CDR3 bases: TGTGCCAGCAGTTTTGACGGACAGTCCTACGAGCAGTACTTC.

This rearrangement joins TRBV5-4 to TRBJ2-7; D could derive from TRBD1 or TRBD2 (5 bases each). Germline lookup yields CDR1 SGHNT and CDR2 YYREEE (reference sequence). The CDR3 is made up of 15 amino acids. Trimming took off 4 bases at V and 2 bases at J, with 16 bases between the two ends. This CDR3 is CASSPQGLTAYEQYF. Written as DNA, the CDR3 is TGTGCCAGCAGCCCACAAGGACTGACAGCCTACGAGCAGTACTTC.

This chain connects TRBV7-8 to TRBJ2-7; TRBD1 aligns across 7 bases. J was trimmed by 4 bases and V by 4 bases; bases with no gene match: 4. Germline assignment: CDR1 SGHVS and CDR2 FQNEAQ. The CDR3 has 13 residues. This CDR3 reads CASSSYRGYEQYF. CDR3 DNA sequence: TGTGCCAGCAGCTCCTACAGGGGTTACGAGCAGTACTTC.

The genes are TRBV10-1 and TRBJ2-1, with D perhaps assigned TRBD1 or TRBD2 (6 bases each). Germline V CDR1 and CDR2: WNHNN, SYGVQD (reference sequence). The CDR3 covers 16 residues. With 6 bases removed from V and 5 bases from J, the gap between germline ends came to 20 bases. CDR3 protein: CASSARDTRRHNEQFF. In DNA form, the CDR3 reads TGCGCCAGCAGCGCGCGGGACACAAGAAGACACAATGAGCAGTTCTTC.

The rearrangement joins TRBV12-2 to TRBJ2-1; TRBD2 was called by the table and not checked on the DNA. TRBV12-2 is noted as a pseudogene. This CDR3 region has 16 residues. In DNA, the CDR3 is TGTGCAAGTCGCCGACCAGAGAGGCGGGAGGGGAATGAGCAGTTCTTC. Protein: CASRRPERREGNEQFF.